This TCR beta chain was captured in a study of graft-versus-host responses after intestinal transplantation. The wider study: Multivisceral, liver-intestinal, or isolated intestinal transplants were performed in recipients. Tacrolimus plus steroids were given to all recipients for two to three years, preceded by anti-thymocyte globulin induction.

Study-wide findings and caveats: Early post-transplant falls in HvG clones accompanied the peak levels of circulating GvH clones. Allograft graft-versus-host to host-versus-graft clonal ratios ran high in patients with graft-donor T cell macrochimerism.

Points on this clone: Its antigen is not known.

TCRdb's table, derived via immunoSEQ multiplex PCR, lists solely in-frame clones and lacks some. The table has more than 85,000 clones, 85% to 95% seen once. This clonotype originated in a human donor who was the organ donor for an intestinal transplant. Source: unstimulated CD8+ T cells sorted from spleen or lymph node cells, taken before transplant.

This CDR3 reads CASSLAWANTEAFF. DNA for the CDR3: TGTGCCAGCAGCTTAGCTTGGGCGAACACTGAAGCTTTCTTT. This rearrangement joins TRBV7-9 to TRBJ1-1; D is unclear. Germline V gene lookup returns CDR1 SEHNR and CDR2 FQNEAQ (reference sequence). The CDR3 has 14 amino acids. Trimming stripped 0 bases from V and 1 base from J, with 6 bases between.